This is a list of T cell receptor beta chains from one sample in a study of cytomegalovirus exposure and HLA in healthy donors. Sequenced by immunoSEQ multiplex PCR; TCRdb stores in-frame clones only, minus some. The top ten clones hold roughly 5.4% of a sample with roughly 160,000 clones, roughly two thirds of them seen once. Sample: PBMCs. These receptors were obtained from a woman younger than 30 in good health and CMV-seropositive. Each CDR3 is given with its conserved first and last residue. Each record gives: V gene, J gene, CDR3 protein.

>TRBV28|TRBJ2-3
CASSLSGQGTDTQYF
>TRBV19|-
CASSIEAESSYEQYF
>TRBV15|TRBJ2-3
CATSTRRGQQRDTQYF
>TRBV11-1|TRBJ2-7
CASSLRDGAGYEQYF
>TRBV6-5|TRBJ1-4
CASSNPREREKLFF
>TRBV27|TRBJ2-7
CASSFGPNSYEQYF
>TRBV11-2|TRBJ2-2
CASSLGAGGAAARELFF
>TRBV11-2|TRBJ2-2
CASRPLAGGLGGELFF
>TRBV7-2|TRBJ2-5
CASSPRWSSGGPLVGTQYF
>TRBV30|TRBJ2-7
CAWSVPRGGQSYEQYF
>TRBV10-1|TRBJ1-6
CASSPTGYNSPLHF
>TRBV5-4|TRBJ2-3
CASSHHSAGDTQYF
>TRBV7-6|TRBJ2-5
CASSSLSGVQETQYF
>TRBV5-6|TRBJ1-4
CASSSRVEGAGEKLFF
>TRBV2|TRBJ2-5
CASSGPGNPEETQYF
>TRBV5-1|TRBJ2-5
CASSLSTGSFQETQYF
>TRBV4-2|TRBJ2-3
CASSQNWGLAGDTQYF
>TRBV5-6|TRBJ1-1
CASSLGGRVPEAFF
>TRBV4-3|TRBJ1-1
CASSQDDRAYTEAFF
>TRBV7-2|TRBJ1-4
CASSLRGGNNEKLFF
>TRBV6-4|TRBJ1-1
CASSPRSAEAFF
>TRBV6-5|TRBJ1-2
CASSSEPWTGSYGYTF
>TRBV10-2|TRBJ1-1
CASSARGVTEAFF
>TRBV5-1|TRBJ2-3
CASSFGLSTDTQYF
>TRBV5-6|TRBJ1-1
CASSLSLELLEAFF